The clone carrying this T cell receptor beta chain turned up a few times. The donors were healthy bone marrow donors. The sample originates from a study of cytomegalovirus exposure and HLA in healthy donors. Primers for the PCR totalled 60 Vbeta and 13 Jbeta. Assay: immunoSEQ multiplex PCR; the TCRdb copy retains only in-frame clones and omits some. Of 120,000 or so clones listed, around 80% are singletons. V dropped 0 bases and J dropped 4 bases, with 11 bases sitting between them. The CDR3 loop spans 15 amino acids. The germline CDR1 and CDR2 sequences are SGHNT and YYREEE (reference sequence). The genes are TRBV5-4 and TRBJ1-3; TRBD1 is a possible D gene (6 bases). Sequenced material: PBMCs. This receptor was obtained from a woman aged 50 to 65 in good health and CMV-seropositive. CDR3: CASSLGRGGGNTIYF. DNA of the CDR3: TGTGCCAGCAGCTTGGGCAGGGGTGGAGGAAACACCATATATTTT. The variable domain in full, with the rest retrieved from reference TRBV5-4 and TRBJ1-3, is ETGVTQSPTHLIKTRGQQVTLRCSSQSGHNTVSWYQQALGQGPQFIFQYYREEENGRGNFPPRFSGLQFPNYSSELNVNALELDDSALYLCASSLGRGGGNTIYFGEGSWLTVV.